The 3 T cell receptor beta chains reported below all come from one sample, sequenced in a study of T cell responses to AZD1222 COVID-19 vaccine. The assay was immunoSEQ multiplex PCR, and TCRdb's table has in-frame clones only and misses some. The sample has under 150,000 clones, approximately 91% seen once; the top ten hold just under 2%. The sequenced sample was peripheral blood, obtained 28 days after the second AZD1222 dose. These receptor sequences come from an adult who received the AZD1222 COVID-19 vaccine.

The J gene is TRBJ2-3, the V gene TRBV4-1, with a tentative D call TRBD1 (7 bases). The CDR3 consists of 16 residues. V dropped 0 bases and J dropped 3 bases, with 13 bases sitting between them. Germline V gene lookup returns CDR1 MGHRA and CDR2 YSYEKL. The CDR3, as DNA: TGCGCCAGCAGCCAAGATTCAGGGGGGATTACAGATACGCAGTATTTT. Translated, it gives CASSQDSGGITDTQYF.

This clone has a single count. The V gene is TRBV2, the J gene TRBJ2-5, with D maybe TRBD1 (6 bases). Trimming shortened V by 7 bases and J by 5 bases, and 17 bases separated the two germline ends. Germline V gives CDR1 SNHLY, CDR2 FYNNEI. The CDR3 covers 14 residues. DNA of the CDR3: TGTGCCAGCACTACTCAGGGGACGTTGGAGACCCAGTACTTC. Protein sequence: CASTTQGTLETQYF.

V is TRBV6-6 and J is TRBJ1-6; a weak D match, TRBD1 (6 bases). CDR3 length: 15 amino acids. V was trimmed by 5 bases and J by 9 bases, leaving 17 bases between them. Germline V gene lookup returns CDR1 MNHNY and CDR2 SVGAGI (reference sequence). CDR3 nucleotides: TGTGCCAGCAGTACCCGTAGGGGGGGGCTTTCACCCCTCCACTTT. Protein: CASSTRRGGLSPLHF.